These 6 T cell receptor beta chains came from one sample sequenced in a study of shared clonotypes between healthy human individuals. It was CD45RO-negative cells, positively selected for CCR7, that made up naive CD8 cells, with terminally differentiated effector memory CD45RA+ cells excluded. Some clones are missing from TCRdb's copy, which holds only in-frame ones; the method was immunoSEQ multiplex PCR. There are 750,000 to 1,000,000 clones in the sample; 92% occur only once, and around 24% lies in the top ten. Sequenced: naive CD8+ T cells sorted from blood. These receptors all come from a man aged 25-45 years in good health.

The V and J genes are TRBV7-2 and TRBJ2-1; TRBD1 is a possible D gene (7 bases). The CDR3 loop spans 16 amino acids. Germline values: CDR1 SGHTA, CDR2 FQGNSA. V lost 3 bases and J lost 5, with 17 bases in between. The chain's CDR3 is CASSLNIAGGHNEQFF. The CDR3 DNA reads as TGTGCCAGCAGCTTGAATATAGCAGGGGGGCACAATGAGCAGTTCTTC.

CDR3 DNA sequence: TGTGCCAGCAGCTTAGTTCGCGGGAGTGCCTACAATGAGCAGTTCTTC. Translating gives CASSLVRGSAYNEQFF. This chain links TRBV7-9 with TRBJ2-1; TRBD2 agrees at 7 bases. The CDR3 has 16 residues. Germline loops: CDR1 SEHNR, CDR2 FQNEAQ (reference sequence). Trimming removed 1 base from V and 2 bases from J; junction bases left unmatched: 5.

The count of this clone is one. The rearrangement links TRBV5-1 to TRBJ2-6; 7 bases match TRBD2. The CDR3 sequence is 18 residues long. V shed 4 bases and J 0 bases; nucleotides not matched to a gene: 10. Germline CDR1 reads SGHRS; CDR2 reads YFSETQ. In DNA, the CDR3 is TGCGCCAGCAGCCATTGGGGGACGGGAGGCTCTGGGGCCAACGTCCTGACTTTC. Its translation is CASSHWGTGGSGANVLTF.

In this sample, this clone turned up a few times. The chain has TRBV10-3 and TRBJ2-3, with 7 nucleotides matching TRBD2. CDR1 is ENHRY, CDR2 SYGVKD, per germline. CDR3 length equals 16 residues. Unmatched junction bases numbered 17, after V lost 11 bases and J lost 3 bases. CDR3 sequence reads: CAVWGGRGSETDTQYF. The CDR3 nucleotides are TGTGCCGTTTGGGGGGGTCGCGGGAGTGAAACAGATACGCAGTATTTT.

This clone occurred once. The CDR3 region is CASSLNGELFF. The DNA of the CDR3 is TGTGCCAGCAGCTTAAACGGGGAGCTGTTTTTT. The V gene is TRBV7-9, the J gene TRBJ2-2; D unresolved. Trimming removed 2 bases at V and 7 bases at J, with 2 bases between. From germline, CDR1 is SEHNR and CDR2 FQNEAQ (reference sequence). The CDR3 spans 11 residues.

The gene calls are TRBV27 and TRBJ1-2; 7 nucleotides match TRBD1. Germline V gene data show CDR1 as MNHEY and CDR2 as SMNVEV (reference sequence). This CDR3 region has 15 residues. After removal of 0 bases from V and 2 bases from J, the junction contained 3 bases not matched to a gene. The CDR3 loop is CASSLSGQVNYGYTF. In DNA, the CDR3 is TGTGCCAGCAGTTTATCAGGACAGGTGAACTATGGCTACACCTTC.